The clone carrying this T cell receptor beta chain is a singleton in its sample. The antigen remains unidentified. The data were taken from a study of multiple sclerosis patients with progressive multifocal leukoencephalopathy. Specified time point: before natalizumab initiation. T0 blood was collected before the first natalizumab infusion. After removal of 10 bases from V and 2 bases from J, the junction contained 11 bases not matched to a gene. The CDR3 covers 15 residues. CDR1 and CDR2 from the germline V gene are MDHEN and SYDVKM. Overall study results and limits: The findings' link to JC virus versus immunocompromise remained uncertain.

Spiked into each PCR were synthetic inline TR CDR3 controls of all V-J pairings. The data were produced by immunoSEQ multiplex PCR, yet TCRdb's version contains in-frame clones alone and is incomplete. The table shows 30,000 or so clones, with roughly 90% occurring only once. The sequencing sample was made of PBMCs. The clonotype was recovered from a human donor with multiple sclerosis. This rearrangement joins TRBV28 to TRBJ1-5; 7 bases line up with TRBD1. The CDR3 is CATRLNRGGNQPQHF. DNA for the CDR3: TGTGCCACCCGACTAAACAGGGGCGGCAATCAGCCCCAGCATTTT.